A single sample gave rise to the 26 T cell receptor beta chains below, sequenced in a study of T cells after yellow fever vaccination. TCRdb processed the 5' RACE reads anew with MiXCR; each CDR3 protein has one entry. The table shows around 26,000 distinct CDR3 sequences, with around 3.4% occurring only once. The source material was PBMCs, either bulk or a sorted T-cell subset (CD4+, CD8+, memory, or dextramer-sorted; not recorded which), sampled around 45 days after the first yellow fever vaccination. Receptor source: a young man who received the YFV17D yellow fever vaccine.

This clonotype was seen ten or more times. J is TRBJ2-7 and V is TRBV18, with 8 bases identical to TRBD1. Germline CDR1 reads KGHSH; CDR2 reads LQKENI. V was pared by 3 bases and J by 7 bases, with 11 bases of the junction left unmatched. The CDR3 spans 15 residues. CDR3 protein: CASSPPGQAFGEQYF. CDR3 sequence (DNA): TGTGCCAGCTCACCTCCGGGACAGGCCTTTGGGGAGCAGTACTTC.

Many counts were recorded for this clonotype. The chain carries TRBV29-1 and TRBJ2-5; 8 bases align to TRBD2. The CDR3 spans 15 residues. In germline, CDR1 is SQVTM, CDR2 ANQGSEA. Trimming cost V 1 base and J 4 bases; bases outside gene matches: 8. CDR3 in DNA: TGCAGCGTTGAAGTCGGGCGGGGGGAGGTAGAGACCCAGTACTTC. Translation gives CSVEVGRGEVETQYF.

This clonotype was picked up many times. The J gene is TRBJ2-1, the V gene TRBV20-1; TRBD2 aligns across 10 bases. CDR1 DFQATT and CDR2 SNEGSKA come from the germline V gene (reference sequence). The CDR3 runs to 14 residues. V shed 4 bases, J shed 12 bases, and the junction held 12 bases outside the gene matches. CDR3: CSAMGLATDFGQFF. In nucleotides, the CDR3 is TGCAGTGCTATGGGACTAGCGACTGATTTTGGGCAGTTCTTC.

As DNA, the CDR3 is TGTGCCACCTCCGGAGGACAGAAATCCCAAGAGACCCAGTACTTC. Residues: CATSGGQKSQETQYF. The chain recombines TRBV3-1 with TRBJ2-5; D perhaps matches TRBD1 (6 bases). CDR3 length: 15 residues. CDR1 LGHDT and CDR2 YNNKEL come from the germline V gene (reference sequence). The V and J ends lost 10 bases and 1 base respectively, with 19 bases between them.

This clonotype was seen ten or more times. The J gene is TRBJ2-1, the V gene TRBV28; a possible D gene is TRBD2 (6 bases). V was trimmed by 8 bases and J by 1 base, leaving 15 bases between them. CDR1 MDHEN and CDR2 SYDVKM come from the germline V gene. The CDR3 consists of 15 residues. The CDR3 coding sequence is TGTGCCAGCTTTACGGGGGTGGCTTCCTACAATGAGCAGTTCTTC. Residues: CASFTGVASYNEQFF.

This clonotype was detected ten times or more. The rearrangement joins TRBV20-1 to TRBJ2-1; 13 nucleotides line up with TRBD2. The CDR3 covers 14 residues. V shed 6 bases, J shed 6 bases, and the junction held 5 bases outside the gene matches. Germline CDR1 and CDR2: DFQATT and SNEGSKA (reference sequence). CDR3 protein: CSADGTSGTNEQFF. The CDR3 nucleotides are TGCAGTGCGGATGGGACTAGCGGGACCAATGAGCAGTTCTTC.

In this sample, this clonotype turned up many times. The rearrangement links TRBV12-3 or TRBV12-4 to TRBJ2-3, with 9 bases matching TRBD1. This CDR3 has 16 residues. Trimming cost V 5 bases and J 5 bases; bases outside gene matches: 11. The CDR3 sequence: CASSPGTGTGEDTQYF. CDR3 in DNA: TGTGCCAGCAGTCCAGGGACAGGGACCGGGGAAGATACGCAGTATTTT.

By sample share, this clonotype is medium-sized. The chain has TRBV5-6 and TRBJ2-3, with TRBD2 matching 10 bases. J lost 4 bases, V lost 8 bases, and 4 bases had no gene match. Germline lookup yields CDR1 SGHDT and CDR2 YYEEEE. CDR3 length: 13 amino acids. CDR3 residues: CASTSGVADTQYF. The CDR3 coding sequence is TGTGCCAGTACTAGCGGGGTAGCAGATACGCAGTATTTT.

This clonotype was observed at least ten times. The chain links TRBV6-2 or TRBV6-3 to TRBJ1-1; D is possibly TRBD1 (5 bases). The germline V and J ends were trimmed by 6 bases and 7 bases, with 33 bases remaining between them. The V gene's germline CDR1 is MNHEY and CDR2 SVGEGT. CDR3 length: 19 amino acids. CDR3 sequence: CASRRRPALRVGRDGEAFF. The CDR3 bases are TGTGCCAGCAGACGGAGGCCAGCACTCAGGGTAGGACGGGACGGTGAAGCTTTCTTT.

This clonotype was recorded many times. The chain couples TRBV5-4 to TRBJ1-2; TRBD1 agrees at 9 bases. Germline CDR1 and CDR2: SGHNT and YYREEE (reference sequence). Trimming at V came to 2 bases and at J to 8 bases, leaving 10 bases not matched to a gene. This CDR3 has 15 residues. CDR3: CASSFGRDRAGGYTF. CDR3 coding DNA: TGTGCCAGCAGCTTTGGACGGGACAGGGCAGGAGGCTACACCTTC.

The rearrangement joins TRBV6-1 to TRBJ2-3, with D unclear. The CDR3 runs 16 residues. Germline V gene lookup returns CDR1 MNHNS and CDR2 SASEGT. Trimming took 5 bases from V and 0 from J, leaving 15 bases between them. CDR3 DNA: TGTGCCAGCAGTACCCCTACAGCCGAAAGCACAGATACGCAGTATTTT. Translating gives CASSTPTAESTDTQYF.

The table lists this clonotype with many counts. The CDR3 region is CASKIYRFQGVLFTGELFF. The CDR3 nucleotides read TGTGCCAGCAAAATTTACAGGTTTCAAGGGGTGCTATTCACCGGGGAGCTGTTTTTT. The rearrangement joins TRBV12-3 or TRBV12-4 to TRBJ2-2, with a possible D match to TRBD1 (5 bases). Trimming took off 7 bases at V and 4 bases at J, with 28 bases between the two ends. This CDR3 has 19 residues.

This clonotype occurred many times. The chain links TRBV12-3 or TRBV12-4 to TRBJ1-4; D uncertain. The CDR3 has 15 residues. V lost 5 bases, J lost 0 bases, and 10 bases lay in between. CDR3 nucleotide sequence: TGTGCCAGCAGTCCCCCAGGAACAACTAATGAAAAACTGTTTTTT. Protein: CASSPPGTTNEKLFF.

This clonotype was seen ten or more times. This chain connects TRBV20-1 to TRBJ1-1; D not resolved. This CDR3 contains 13 residues. Trimming left V 2 bases short and J 5 bases short, with 12 bases between. Germline CDR1 is DFQATT and CDR2 is SNEGSKA (reference sequence). The CDR3 loop reads CSARWGGPTEAFF. Written as DNA, the CDR3 is TGCAGTGCTAGATGGGGAGGGCCAACTGAAGCTTTCTTT.

This clonotype was seen ten or more times. This chain connects TRBV18 to TRBJ1-4; a weak D match, TRBD1 (6 bases). Germline CDR1 and CDR2: KGHSH and LQKENI. V was trimmed by 3 bases and J by 5 bases, leaving 16 bases between them. The CDR3 sequence is 16 residues long. CDR3 DNA: TGTGCCAGCTCACCCGCCCAACAGGGCCTGAATGAAAAACTGTTTTTT. Residues: CASSPAQQGLNEKLFF. The whole variable domain, filled in from reference TRBV18 and TRBJ1-4, reads NAGVMQNPRHLVRRRGQEARLRCSPMKGHSHVYWYRQLPEEGLKFMVYLQKENIIDESGMPKERFSAEFPKEGPSILRIQQVVRGDSAAYFCASSPAQQGLNEKLFFGSGTQLSVL.

This clonotype was counted ten times or more. V usage is TRBV18 and J usage is TRBJ1-5, with 7 positions matching TRBD1. CDR1 and CDR2 (germline): KGHSH, LQKENI. This CDR3 is built from 17 residues. The V segment lost 5 bases and the J segment 0 bases; nucleotides outside the gene matches: 10. Here the CDR3 DNA reads TGTGCCAGCTCAGCCTACGCCAGGGGGTCTAGCAATCAGCCCCAGCATTTT. Its protein product is CASSAYARGSSNQPQHF. The complete variable domain, with remaining parts taken from reference TRBV18 and TRBJ1-5, reads NAGVMQNPRHLVRRRGQEARLRCSPMKGHSHVYWYRQLPEEGLKFMVYLQKENIIDESGMPKERFSAEFPKEGPSILRIQQVVRGDSAAYFCASSAYARGSSNQPQHFGDGTRLSIL.

This clonotype has ten or more counts. The chain joins TRBV11-2 to TRBJ1-4, with D maybe TRBD1 (6 bases). The CDR3 runs 15 residues. V shed 3 bases and J shed 5 bases, with 13 bases lying between them. Per germline, CDR1 SGHAT and CDR2 FQNNGV. The CDR3 bases are TGTGCCAGCAGCTTTAATAGAGGGGGGAATGAAAAACTGTTTTTT. It codes for CASSFNRGGNEKLFF.

This clonotype was picked up many times. This chain uses TRBV18 with TRBJ1-2, with 11 bases matching TRBD1. V was clipped by 3 bases and J by 2 bases; unmatched bases: 5. CDR3 length: 16 residues. Germline V gives CDR1 KGHSH, CDR2 LQKENI. The CDR3 loop is CASSPGQGAFNYGYTF. The CDR3 region has the DNA TGTGCCAGCTCACCCGGACAGGGGGCTTTCAACTATGGCTACACCTTC. The complete variable domain, with remaining parts taken from reference TRBV18 and TRBJ1-2, reads NAGVMQNPRHLVRRRGQEARLRCSPMKGHSHVYWYRQLPEEGLKFMVYLQKENIIDESGMPKERFSAEFPKEGPSILRIQQVVRGDSAAYFCASSPGQGAFNYGYTFGSGTRLTVV.

There are many counts of this clonotype. V usage is TRBV7-6 and J usage is TRBJ2-1; the D gene is possibly TRBD2 (7 bases). Trimming removed 5 bases at V and 0 bases at J, with 17 bases between. Germline V gene data show CDR1 as SGHVS and CDR2 as FNYEAQ. This CDR3 is 17 amino acids long. The CDR3 protein is CASSPWGGASSYNEQFF. The CDR3 nucleotides read TGTGCCAGCAGCCCTTGGGGGGGGGCAAGCTCCTACAATGAGCAGTTCTTC.

This clonotype appeared many times. This chain joins TRBV20-1 and TRBJ2-2, with 11 positions matching TRBD2. Germline V gives CDR1 DFQATT, CDR2 SNEGSKA (reference sequence). The length of the CDR3 is 15 residues. After removal of 6 bases from V and 4 bases from J, the junction contained 7 bases not matched to a gene. This CDR3 is CSAQTSGIGTGELFF. The CDR3 DNA sequence: TGCAGTGCCCAGACTAGCGGGATTGGCACCGGGGAGCTGTTTTTT.

In its sample, this clonotype was seen a few times. The chain uses TRBV7-2 and TRBJ2-7; 11 nucleotides agree with TRBD2. This CDR3 region has 18 residues. J lost 8 bases, V lost 2 bases, and 17 bases had no gene match. Germline V gene lookup returns CDR1 SGHTA and CDR2 FQGNSA. CDR3 amino acids: CASSLTPGLAGVPGQQYF. The DNA for the CDR3 is TGTGCCAGCAGCTTAACGCCTGGACTAGCGGGCGTCCCAGGGCAGCAGTACTTC.

This clonotype was picked up many times. This chain uses TRBV20-1 with TRBJ2-3; D ambiguous. V lost 3 bases, J lost 2 bases, and 12 bases lay in between. This CDR3 has 14 residues. The germline gives CDR1 DFQATT, CDR2 SNEGSKA (reference sequence). For the CDR3, the DNA is TGCAGTGCTAGGGAAGCCCGCTCCACAGATACGCAGTATTTT. Protein sequence: CSAREARSTDTQYF.

This clonotype has only a few counts. The V gene is TRBV4-3, the J gene TRBJ1-4, with D tentatively TRBD1 (5 bases). The CDR3 has 16 residues. Germline V lookup: CDR1 LGHNA, CDR2 YSLEER. Trimming stripped 4 bases from V and 10 bases from J, with 22 bases between. CDR3 nucleotides: TGCGCCAGCAGCCCCCAAGTCACGGGGGGATATGGAAAACTGTTTTTT. This sequence encodes CASSPQVTGGYGKLFF.

This clonotype occurred many times. CDR3 loop: CASSPSGGALADTQYF. As DNA, the CDR3 is TGCGCCAGCAGCCCTAGCGGGGGGGCTTTAGCAGATACGCAGTATTTT. The V and J genes are TRBV5-1 and TRBJ2-3, with TRBD2 identical over 12 bases. CDR3 length: 16 residues. V was pared by 4 bases and J by 4 bases, with 7 bases of the junction left unmatched. Germline V gene data show CDR1 as SGHRS and CDR2 as YFSETQ.

This clonotype was seen many times. The V call is TRBV5-6, the J call TRBJ2-1, with TRBD2 matching over 11 bases. The CDR3 spans 16 residues. Per the germline V gene, CDR1 is SGHDT and CDR2 is YYEEEE. J was trimmed by 0 bases and V by 4 bases; bases with no gene match: 3. CDR3 residues: CASSLGLAGSYNEQFF. The CDR3, as DNA: TGTGCCAGCAGCCTAGGACTAGCGGGCTCCTACAATGAGCAGTTCTTC.

This clonotype was counted many times. V usage is TRBV4-3 and J usage is TRBJ1-1; no clear D. The V and J ends lost 0 bases and 11 bases respectively, with 16 bases between them. In germline, CDR1 is LGHNA, CDR2 YSLEER. CDR3 length: 14 residues. The CDR3 region is CASSQDGTSYGAFF. The DNA for the CDR3 is TGCGCCAGCAGCCAAGATGGAACCTCTTATGGGGCTTTCTTT.